The 21 T cell receptor beta chains reported below all come from one sample, sequenced in a study of T cells in women clearing cervical HPV infection. Profiling relied on immunoSEQ multiplex PCR, and the TCRdb table lists in-frame clones only, not all of them. The sample totals roughly 40,000 clones. Sequences were obtained from blood buffy coat. Every receptor here comes from a woman aged 18 to 75 with a cervical HPV16 infection that either progressed to CIN3+ or cleared (not recorded which).

Comment on this clone: The CDR3 goes on 3 residues after the read ends, and that part is filled in from the germline J gene. The V gene is TRBV6-1, the J gene TRBJ2-5; tentatively, D is TRBD1 (5 bases). Trimming shortened V by 1 base and J by 2 bases, and 14 bases separated the two germline ends. The CDR3 is 16 amino acids. The germline V gene has CDR1 MNHNS and CDR2 SASEGT. The CDR3 region is CASSEGLRAGQETQYF. The DNA read from the CDR3 is TGTGCCAGCAGTGAAGGCTTAAGGGCAGGGCAAGAGACC.

Note on this clone: The read comes to an end 3 residues before the CDR3 does, leaving the germline J gene to fill in the end. V and J are TRBV7-6 and TRBJ2-3, with 7 bases aligning to TRBD1. Looked up from germline, CDR1 is SGHVS and CDR2 is FNYEAQ. The CDR3 contains 13 residues. CDR3 DNA (partial): TGTGCCAGCAGCTTGGAGGCAGGGGGTTCG. Its translation: CASSLEAGGS. The whole CDR3 sequence is CASSLEAGGSQYF.

About this clone itself: The read terminates 3 residues ahead of where the CDR3 ends, so the germline J gene completes it. The rearrangement links TRBV18 to TRBJ2-5; 10 bases align to TRBD2. The ends lost 2 bases at V and 3 bases at J; junction bases unmatched: 15. Germline V CDR1 and CDR2: KGHSH, LQKENI. This CDR3 is built from 19 residues. The CDR3 DNA, read in part, is TGTGCCAGCTCACCAGGAGCGGGGGGGGGATCGTCCCCGAAAGAGACC. Encoded protein: CASSPGAGGGSSPKET. The entire CDR3 is CASSPGAGGGSSPKETQYF.

Notes on this clone: The CDR3 is cut off 3 residues early in the read; its end comes from the germline J gene. The rearrangement joins TRBV10-3 to TRBJ2-3, with 10 bases identical to TRBD2. The CDR3 contains 16 residues. V lost 5 bases, J lost 2 bases, and 7 bases stayed unmatched. Looked up from germline, CDR1 is ENHRY and CDR2 is SYGVKD. The DNA read from the CDR3 is TGTGCCATCAGTCGGATAGCGGGGGGCCTCACAGATACG. This sequence encodes CAISRIAGGLTDT. Given in full, the CDR3 is CAISRIAGGLTDTQYF.

Note on this clone: The read falls 3 residues short of the CDR3 end, and the missing part is taken from the germline J gene. The V call is TRBV7-9, the J call TRBJ2-7, with D possibly being TRBD2 (6 bases). This CDR3 contains 13 residues. The germline CDR1 and CDR2 sequences are SEHNR and FQNEAQ (reference sequence). V lost 5 bases and J 2 bases, leaving 10 bases between the germline ends. The CDR3 DNA, read in part, is TGTGCCAGCAGCCGGGGGAACACCTACGAG. It encodes CASSRGNTYE. The full CDR3 is CASSRGNTYEQYF.

CDR3 region: CASSFTGEGYGYTF. The sequenced part of the CDR3 DNA is TGCGCCAGCAGCTTTACAGGGGAGGGCTATGGC. V usage is TRBV5-1 and J usage is TRBJ1-2; 7 bases map to TRBD1. Read sequence stops 3 residues before the CDR3 end, and the germline J gene provides the missing end. CDR1 and CDR2 (germline): SGHRS, YFSETQ. CDR3 length: 14 residues. V was pared by 2 bases and J by 4 bases, with 5 bases of the junction left unmatched. The full variable domain, in which reference TRBV5-1 and TRBJ1-2 provide the parts outside the CDR3, is KAGVTQTPRYLIKTRGQQVTLSCSPISGHRSVSWYQQTPGQGLQFLFEYFSETQRNKGNFPGRFSGRQFSNSRSEMNVSTLELGDSALYLCASSFTGEGYGYTFGSGTRLTVV.

The part of the CDR3 DNA that was read is TGTGCCAACTCCAGGGAAGCGGGCTACAATGAG. Translated, it gives CANSREAGYNE. The CDR3 as a whole reads CANSREAGYNEQFF. V is TRBV2 and J is TRBJ2-1; tentative D call: TRBD2 (6 bases). The read comes to an end 3 residues before the CDR3 does, leaving the germline J gene to fill in the end. The V and J ends lost 10 bases and 3 bases respectively, with 16 bases between them. This CDR3 spans 14 amino acids. CDR1 and CDR2 from the germline V gene are SNHLY and FYNNEI.

Worth noting for this clone: The read comes to an end 3 residues before the CDR3 does, leaving the germline J gene to fill in the end. This chain connects TRBV18 to TRBJ1-1; TRBD1 might be the D (5 bases). The CDR3 covers 14 residues. CDR1 is KGHSH and CDR2 is LQKENI in the germline V gene. V was clipped by 3 bases and J by 0 bases, with 8 bases between them. CDR3 DNA (partial): TGTGCCAGCTCACCGGGACTTATGAACACTGAA. Amino acids: CASSPGLMNTE. The CDR3 in full is CASSPGLMNTEAFF.

A remark on this clone: The read terminates 3 residues before the CDR3 end, so the remaining end is supplied by the germline J gene. The gene calls are TRBV20-1 and TRBJ2-1; 12 nucleotides line up with TRBD2. The CDR3 length is 15 residues. Germline V lookup: CDR1 DFQATT, CDR2 SNEGSKA (reference sequence). V lost 5 bases and J lost 6; bases outside the gene matches: 8. CDR3 DNA, as far as it was read: TGCAGTGCTGGGGCTAGCGGGGGGGCCGGCAATGAG. It specifies CSAGASGGAGNE. The whole CDR3 region reads CSAGASGGAGNEQFF.

Turning to this clone: The read ends 3 residues shy of where the CDR3 ends; the end is completed using the germline J gene. The chain couples TRBV18 to TRBJ2-3; a weak D match, TRBD2 (7 bases). CDR1 KGHSH and CDR2 LQKENI come from the germline V gene. The CDR3 totals 14 residues. Trimming took off 6 bases at V and 2 bases at J, with 12 bases between the two ends. CDR3 DNA, as far as it was read: TGTGCCAGCTCCCCCCGGGGGGCCACAGATACG. This translates into CASSPRGATDT. The full-length CDR3 reads as CASSPRGATDTQYF.

As to this clone: The read comes to an end 3 residues before the CDR3 does, leaving the germline J gene to fill in the end. The chain uses TRBV7-6 and TRBJ2-7; possible D gene TRBD1, 5 bases. Germline V lookup: CDR1 SGHVS, CDR2 FNYEAQ. This CDR3 contains 13 residues. The V end was cut by 4 bases, the J end by 3 bases, with 10 bases between. The CDR3 spells CASSYAQDYEQYF. The sequenced part of the CDR3 DNA is TGTGCCAGCAGCTACGCACAGGACTACGAG.

As concerns this clone: The sequenced fragment ends 3 residues before the CDR3 boundary, so the rest is inferred from the germline J gene. The V gene is TRBV19, the J gene TRBJ2-7; 9 bases are shared with TRBD1. The CDR3 runs 15 residues. Germline CDR1 LNHDA, CDR2 SQIVND (reference sequence). Trimming cost V 5 bases and J 4 bases; bases outside gene matches: 9. The CDR3 sequence: CASSSAGTGTYEQYF. CDR3 bases read: TGTGCCAGTAGTTCCGCCGGGACAGGGACTTACGAG.

Of note for this clone: The CDR3 extends 3 residues past the end of the read, so its final part is completed from the germline J gene. The rearrangement uses TRBV4-1 and TRBJ2-4; D remains ambiguous. Germline V gene data show CDR1 as MGHRA and CDR2 as YSYEKL. V lost 0 bases, J lost 7 bases, and 10 bases lay in between. The length of the CDR3 is 14 residues. The part of the CDR3 DNA that was read is TGCGCCAGCAGCCAAGAAGGTGTCAGGAACATT. Encoded protein: CASSQEGVRNI. The entire CDR3 sequence reads CASSQEGVRNIQYF.

As for this clone: The read is 3 residues too short to cover the CDR3 end, so that end is filled in from the germline J gene. The chain carries TRBV2 and TRBJ1-1, with a tentative D call TRBD1 (6 bases). Germline V gene data show CDR1 as SNHLY and CDR2 as FYNNEI. Trimming took off 4 bases at V and 0 bases at J, with 6 bases between the two ends. The CDR3 is 13 amino acids. CDR3 amino acids: CASSGTVNTEAFF. Incomplete CDR3 DNA: TGTGCCAGCAGTGGGACAGTGAACACTGAA.

The CDR3 protein is CASSLAGGAGTGELFF. The CDR3 DNA, read in part, is TGCGCCAGCAGCTTAGCGGGGGGGGCCGGCACCGGGGAG. The V call is TRBV5-1, the J call TRBJ2-2; TRBD2 matches at 10 bases. With the read ending 3 residues before the CDR3 end, the germline J gene is used to fill in that end. Germline V lookup: CDR1 SGHRS, CDR2 YFSETQ. With V trimmed by 2 bases and J by 4 bases, 5 bases remained unmatched. The CDR3 sequence is 16 residues long.

As for this clone: The CDR3 end falls 3 residues outside the read, so it is completed with the germline J gene. The chain couples TRBV7-2 to TRBJ2-3; tentatively, D is TRBD2 (7 bases). Per the germline V gene, CDR1 is SGHTA and CDR2 is FQGNSA. V dropped 0 bases and J dropped 5 bases, with 12 bases sitting between them. CDR3 size: 15 residues. The chain's CDR3 is CASSLAGGRGDTQYF. The part of the CDR3 DNA that was read is TGTGCCAGCAGCTTAGCGGGGGGGCGTGGAGATACG.

A note on this clone: The read ends 3 residues early relative to the CDR3; the germline J gene fills the gap. The chain combines TRBV12-3 or TRBV12-4 with TRBJ2-1, with 7 positions matching TRBD1. Trimming cost V 3 bases and J 4 bases; bases outside gene matches: 9. The CDR3 length is 16 residues. This CDR3 reads CASSFYKGTVYNEQFF. Partial CDR3 DNA: TGTGCCAGCAGTTTTTACAAAGGGACAGTATACAATGAG.

Worth noting for this clone: The sequence runs out 3 residues before the end of the CDR3; the remainder is reconstructed from the germline J gene. The gene calls are TRBV30 and TRBJ2-5; 12 bases align to TRBD2. The germline V gene encodes CDR1 GTSNPN and CDR2 SVGIG (reference sequence). This CDR3 is 16 amino acids long. Losses at the gene ends were 7 bases for V and 5 bases for J; bases not matched to a gene: 14. CDR3 sequence: CAFLGLAGIIGETQYF. CDR3 DNA, as far as it was read: TGTGCCTTCCTCGGACTAGCGGGGATTATTGGGGAGACC. Together with reference TRBV30 and TRBJ2-5, the CDR3 gives the full variable domain: SQTIHQWPATLVQPVGSPLSLECTVEGTSNPNLYWYRQAAGRGLQLLFYSVGIGQISSEVPQNLSASRPQDRQFILSSKKLLLSDSGFYLCAFLGLAGIIGETQYFGPGTRLLVL.

In regard to this clone: The CDR3 end is not reached by the read, which stops 3 residues before it; the germline J gene fills it in. The rearrangement uses TRBV12-3 or TRBV12-4 and TRBJ1-1; TRBD1 agrees at 9 bases. The CDR3 extends over 12 amino acids. CDR3 DNA (partial): TGTGCCAGCGGAACAGGGGGCTCTGGA. This gives the protein CASGTGGSG. The entire CDR3 reads CASGTGGSGAFF.

Regarding this clone: The read is 3 residues too short to cover the CDR3 end, so that end is filled in from the germline J gene. The J gene is TRBJ2-7, the V gene TRBV12-3 or TRBV12-4; 8 bases align to TRBD1. The CDR3 consists of 13 residues. V lost 5 bases and J lost 3; bases outside the gene matches: 3. CDR3: CASSPGQGYEQYF. Partial CDR3 DNA: TGTGCCAGCAGTCCTGGACAGGGCTACGAG.

Worth noting for this clone: The sequence runs out 3 residues before the end of the CDR3; the remainder is reconstructed from the germline J gene. The chain has TRBV29-1 and TRBJ2-7; unclear D gene. Germline V CDR1 and CDR2: SQVTM, ANQGSEA. The germline V and J ends were trimmed by 4 bases and 2 bases, with 9 bases remaining between them. CDR3 length: 12 amino acids. CDR3 amino acids: CSVVAPAYEQYF. The covered CDR3 bases are TGCAGCGTTGTTGCCCCAGCCTACGAG.